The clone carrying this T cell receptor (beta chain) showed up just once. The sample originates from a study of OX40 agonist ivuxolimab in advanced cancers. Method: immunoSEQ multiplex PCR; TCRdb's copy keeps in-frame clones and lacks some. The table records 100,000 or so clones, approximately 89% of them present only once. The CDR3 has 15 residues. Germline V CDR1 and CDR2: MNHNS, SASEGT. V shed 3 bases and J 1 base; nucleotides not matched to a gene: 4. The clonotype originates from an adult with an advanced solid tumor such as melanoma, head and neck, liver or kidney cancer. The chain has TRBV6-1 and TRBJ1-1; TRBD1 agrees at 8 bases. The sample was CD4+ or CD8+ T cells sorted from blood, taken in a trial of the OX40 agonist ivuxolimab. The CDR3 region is CASSEGQVGNTEAFF. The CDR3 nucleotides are TGTGCCAGCAGTGAGGGACAGGTAGGGAACACTGAAGCTTTCTTT.